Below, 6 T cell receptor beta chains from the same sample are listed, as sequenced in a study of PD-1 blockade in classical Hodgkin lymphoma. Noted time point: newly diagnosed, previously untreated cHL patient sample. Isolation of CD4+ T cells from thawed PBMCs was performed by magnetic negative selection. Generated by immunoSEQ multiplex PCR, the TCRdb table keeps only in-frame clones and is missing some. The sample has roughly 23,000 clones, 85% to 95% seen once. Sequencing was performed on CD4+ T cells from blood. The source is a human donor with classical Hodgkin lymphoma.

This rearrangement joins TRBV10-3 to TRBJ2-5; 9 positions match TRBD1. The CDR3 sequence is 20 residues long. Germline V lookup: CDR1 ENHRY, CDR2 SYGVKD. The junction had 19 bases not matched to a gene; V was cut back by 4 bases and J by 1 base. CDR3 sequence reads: CAISVPRQGGPEVPQETQYF. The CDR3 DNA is TGTGCCATCAGTGTCCCACGACAGGGGGGTCCCGAGGTGCCCCAAGAGACCCAGTACTTC.

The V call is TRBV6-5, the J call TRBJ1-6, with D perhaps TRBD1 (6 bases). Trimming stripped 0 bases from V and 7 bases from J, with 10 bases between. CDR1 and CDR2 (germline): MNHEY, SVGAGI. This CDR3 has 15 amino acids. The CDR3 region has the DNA TGTGCCAGCAGTTACTCACAGGGCTGGAATTCACCCCTCCACTTT. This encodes CASSYSQGWNSPLHF.

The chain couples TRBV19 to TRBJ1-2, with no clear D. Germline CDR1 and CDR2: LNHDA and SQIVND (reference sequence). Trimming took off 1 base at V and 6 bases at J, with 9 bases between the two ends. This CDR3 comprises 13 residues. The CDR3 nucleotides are TGTGCCAGTAGTATAGGGACGGATAATGGCTACACCTTC. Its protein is CASSIGTDNGYTF.

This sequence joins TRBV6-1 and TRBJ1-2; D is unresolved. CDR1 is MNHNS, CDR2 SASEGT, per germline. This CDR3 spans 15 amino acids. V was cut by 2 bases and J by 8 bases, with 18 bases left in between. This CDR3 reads CASSERPLYPGGYTF. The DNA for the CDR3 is TGTGCCAGCAGTGAAAGACCGCTCTACCCCGGCGGCTACACCTTC.

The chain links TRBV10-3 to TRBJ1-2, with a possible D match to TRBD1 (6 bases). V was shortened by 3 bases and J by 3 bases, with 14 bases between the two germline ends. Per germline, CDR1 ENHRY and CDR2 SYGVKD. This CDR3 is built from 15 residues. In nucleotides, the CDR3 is TGTGCCATCAGTGACGGGCAGGGGCGGGACTATGGCTACACCTTC. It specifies CAISDGQGRDYGYTF.

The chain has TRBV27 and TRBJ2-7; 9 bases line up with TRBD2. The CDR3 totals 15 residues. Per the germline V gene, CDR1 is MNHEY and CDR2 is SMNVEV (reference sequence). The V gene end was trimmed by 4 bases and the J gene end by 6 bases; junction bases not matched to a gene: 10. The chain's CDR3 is CASSSIVAGVVEQYF. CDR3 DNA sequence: TGTGCCAGCAGTTCGATCGTAGCGGGGGTGGTCGAGCAGTACTTC.